The 20 T cell receptor beta chains listed next were all sequenced from one sample in a study of Tregs in tolerant kidney transplant recipients. Clones were read by immunoSEQ multiplex PCR, and TCRdb kept only the in-frame ones, dropping some. Of some 240,000 clones listed, around 82% were seen once; the top ten hold roughly 0.67%. Sequencing used CD4+ T cells from blood. These receptor sequences come from a human donor in good health.

This sequence joins TRBV5-1 and TRBJ2-4, with 10 bases that match TRBD1. This CDR3 is 17 amino acids long. J lost 1 base, V lost 0 bases, and 4 bases had no gene match. The germline V gene has CDR1 SGHRS and CDR2 YFSETQ. CDR3 bases: TGCGCCAGCAGCTTGGTCCGACAGGGGGCGGCCAAAAACATTCAGTACTTC. It specifies CASSLVRQGAAKNIQYF.

V gene TRBV5-1 combines with J gene TRBJ1-5, with D uncertain. The length of the CDR3 is 14 residues. Germline V lookup: CDR1 SGHRS, CDR2 YFSETQ. Trimming stripped 0 bases from V and 3 bases from J, with 7 bases between. The CDR3 protein is CASSLGTHNQPQHF. The CDR3 bases are TGCGCCAGCAGCTTGGGTACGCACAATCAGCCCCAGCATTTT.

V and J are TRBV6-6 and TRBJ1-3; D gene ambiguous. The CDR3 runs 15 residues. V lost 5 bases and J 2 bases, leaving 13 bases between the germline ends. The germline V gene has CDR1 MNHNY and CDR2 SVGAGI (reference sequence). The CDR3, as DNA: TGTGCCAGCAGTCCCCGGGCCCTACCTGGAAACACCATATATTTT. This sequence encodes CASSPRALPGNTIYF.

The chain is built from TRBV11-2 and TRBJ2-1; the match to TRBD2 covers 12 bases. The CDR3 is made up of 15 amino acids. With 4 bases clipped from V and 8 bases from J, the junction kept 6 bases outside the gene matches. Germline V gene data show CDR1 as SGHAT and CDR2 as FQNNGV. This CDR3 reads CASSSLLAGGDEQFF. Here the CDR3 DNA reads TGTGCCAGCAGCTCCCTCCTAGCGGGAGGGGATGAGCAGTTCTTC.

The chain has TRBV18 and TRBJ2-1; 7 bases are shared with TRBD2. Unmatched junction bases numbered 8, after V lost 6 bases and J lost 0 bases. Germline lookup yields CDR1 KGHSH and CDR2 LQKENI. The CDR3 contains 16 residues. DNA of the CDR3: TGTGCCAGCTCGCAACTAGCGACGAGCTCCTACAATGAGCAGTTCTTC. Amino acid sequence: CASSQLATSSYNEQFF.

The genes are TRBV7-9 and TRBJ1-2, with D perhaps TRBD1 (6 bases). The germline V gene encodes CDR1 SEHNR and CDR2 FQNEAQ (reference sequence). This CDR3 has 12 amino acids. Trimming shortened V by 5 bases and J by 2 bases, and 6 bases separated the two germline ends. Here the CDR3 DNA reads TGTGCCAGCAGCACAGGGAACTATGGCTACACCTTC. Translating gives CASSTGNYGYTF.

The J gene is TRBJ2-1, the V gene TRBV21-1. TRBV21-1 is a known pseudogene. The CDR3 is 16 residues long. The CDR3 nucleotides are TGTGCCAGCAGTGCCAGCCAGGAGAGCTCCTACAATGAGCAGTTCTTC. Amino acid sequence: CASSASQESSYNEQFF.

The chain recombines TRBV29-1 with TRBJ1-2; 9 positions match TRBD1. The trim removed 6 bases at V and 1 base at J, leaving 9 bases unmatched. The CDR3 sequence is 15 residues long. Germline CDR1 reads SQVTM; CDR2 reads ANQGSEA. CDR3 DNA sequence: TGCAGCGTGGGGGACAGGGTCCTCTTTAACTATGGCTACACCTTC. The encoded protein is CSVGDRVLFNYGYTF.

This clone was seen just once. The chain couples TRBV30 to TRBJ2-1; D is perhaps TRBD1 (5 bases). The CDR3 runs to 13 residues. Trimming removed 6 bases from V and 4 bases from J, with 13 bases in between. In germline, CDR1 is GTSNPN, CDR2 SVGIG (reference sequence). The CDR3 sequence is CACRAAGYNEQFF. DNA for the CDR3: TGTGCCTGCCGGGCGGCAGGGTACAATGAGCAGTTCTTC.

The chain is built from TRBV28 and TRBJ2-7; 10 bases fit TRBD2. Losses at the gene ends were 6 bases for V and 4 bases for J; bases not matched to a gene: 6. Per germline, CDR1 MDHEN and CDR2 SYDVKM. The CDR3 length is 14 residues. The CDR3 nucleotides read TGTGCCAGCAGCATGACTAGCGGGCGTTACGAGCAGTACTTC. It yields the protein CASSMTSGRYEQYF.

The chain combines TRBV5-1 with TRBJ2-7; maybe TRBD1 (6 bases). The V gene lost 3 bases and the J gene lost 4 bases, with 14 bases spanning the gap. CDR1 and CDR2 (germline): SGHRS, YFSETQ. The CDR3 contains 14 residues. The CDR3 region is CASSYTRGSYEQYF. In DNA, the CDR3 is TGCGCCAGCAGCTATACCAGGGGCTCTTACGAGCAGTACTTC.

Turning to this clone: This same CDR3 is encoded by further DNA sequences in the sample. The chain joins TRBV5-1 to TRBJ2-7; a possible D gene is TRBD2 (6 bases). Germline values: CDR1 SGHRS, CDR2 YFSETQ. V shed 0 bases and J shed 1 base, with 8 bases lying between them. The CDR3 contains 14 residues. The CDR3 here is CASSLVGGSYEQYF. The CDR3 nucleotides are TGCGCCAGCAGCTTGGTGGGGGGTTCCTACGAGCAGTACTTC. The full variable domain, rest sourced from reference TRBV5-1 and TRBJ2-7, is KAGVTQTPRYLIKTRGQQVTLSCSPISGHRSVSWYQQTPGQGLQFLFEYFSETQRNKGNFPGRFSGRQFSNSRSEMNVSTLELGDSALYLCASSLVGGSYEQYFGPGTRLTVT.

A few counts support this clone. This chain uses TRBV12-5 with TRBJ2-2, with D possibly TRBD1 on 6 matching bases. CDR3 length equals 16 residues. The germline gives CDR1 LGHNT, CDR2 FRNRAP. Trimming cost V 5 bases and J 0 bases, with 13 bases left between them. The chain's CDR3 is CASGPIRTANTGELFF. As DNA, the CDR3 is TGTGCTAGTGGTCCTATCAGGACAGCGAACACCGGGGAGCTGTTTTTT.

V is TRBV7-8 and J is TRBJ1-2; weak D call: TRBD1 (6 bases). V was cut by 5 bases and J by 4 bases, with 14 bases left in between. Germline values: CDR1 SGHVS, CDR2 FQNEAQ. The CDR3 runs 14 residues. CDR3 in DNA: TGTGCCAGCAGCCCGCACAGGGAACCCTATGGCTACACCTTC. It translates to CASSPHREPYGYTF.

V usage is TRBV6-5 and J usage is TRBJ2-3; tentatively, D is TRBD2 (6 bases). The CDR3 is 14 residues long. Trimming removed 0 bases from V and 6 bases from J, with 10 bases in between. The germline V gene has CDR1 MNHEY and CDR2 SVGAGI. CDR3 sequence (DNA): TGTGCCAGCAGTTACTCGGGACTCCCCGATACGCAGTATTTT. This gives the protein CASSYSGLPDTQYF.

This chain links TRBV7-9 with TRBJ1-5, with 8 nucleotides matching TRBD1. CDR1 SEHNR and CDR2 FQNEAQ come from the germline V gene (reference sequence). The CDR3 loop spans 15 amino acids. The V and J ends lost 5 bases and 3 bases, in that order; junction bases with no gene match: 6. CDR3 nucleotide sequence: TGTGCCAGCAGCACCGGGACAGGCCACAATCAGCCCCAGCATTTT. Its translation: CASSTGTGHNQPQHF.

V usage is TRBV7-2 and J usage is TRBJ1-1, with D unresolved. From germline, CDR1 is SGHTA and CDR2 FQGNSA. The CDR3 is 12 residues long. Trimming left V 5 bases short and J 1 base short, with 5 bases between. For the CDR3, the DNA is TGTGCCAGCAGCCTAGAGAACACTGAAGCTTTCTTT. The encoded protein is CASSLENTEAFF.

The J gene is TRBJ2-7, the V gene TRBV10-3; D ambiguous. In germline, CDR1 is ENHRY, CDR2 SYGVKD. Trimming removed 4 bases at V and 5 bases at J, with 6 bases between. The CDR3 runs 11 residues. The CDR3 protein is CAISVRDEQYF. CDR3 coding DNA: TGTGCCATCAGTGTACGCGACGAGCAGTACTTC.

About this clone itself: The germline gene is not matched at one end of the junction; a read error may be the cause. The V gene is TRBV6-1, the J gene TRBJ2-7, with D perhaps matching TRBD1 (6 bases). Germline CDR1 MNHNS, CDR2 SASEGT. The CDR3 consists of 14 residues. The CDR3 nucleotides read TGTGCCAGCAGTAAAGCGACAGGAACCTACGAGCAGTACTTC. It specifies CASSKATGTYEQYF.

CDR3 DNA: TGTGCCAGCACCCGGGCCACCTTCTACGAGCAGTACTTC. Its translation is CASTRATFYEQYF. The rearrangement joins TRBV6-5 to TRBJ2-7; D gene ambiguous. The CDR3 runs 13 residues. The V and J ends lost 7 bases and 3 bases respectively, with 13 bases between them. Germline V gene lookup returns CDR1 MNHEY and CDR2 SVGAGI.